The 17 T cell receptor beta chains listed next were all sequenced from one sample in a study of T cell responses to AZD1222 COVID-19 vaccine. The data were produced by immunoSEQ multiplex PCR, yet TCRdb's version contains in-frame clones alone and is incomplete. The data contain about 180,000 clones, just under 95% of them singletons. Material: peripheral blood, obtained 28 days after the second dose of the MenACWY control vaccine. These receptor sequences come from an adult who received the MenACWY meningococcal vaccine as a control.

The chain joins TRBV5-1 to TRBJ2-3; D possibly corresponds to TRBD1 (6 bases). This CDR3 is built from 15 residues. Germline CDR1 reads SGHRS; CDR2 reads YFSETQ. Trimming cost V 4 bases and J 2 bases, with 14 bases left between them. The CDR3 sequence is CASSPDRLDTDTQYF. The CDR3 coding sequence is TGCGCCAGCAGCCCCGACAGGCTAGACACAGATACGCAGTATTTT.

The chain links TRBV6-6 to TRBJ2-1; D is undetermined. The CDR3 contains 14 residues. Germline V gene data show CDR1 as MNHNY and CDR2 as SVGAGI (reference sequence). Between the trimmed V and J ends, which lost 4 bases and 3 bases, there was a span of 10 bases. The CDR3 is CASSSPSSYNEQFF. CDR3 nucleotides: TGTGCCAGCAGTTCCCCAAGCAGCTACAATGAGCAGTTCTTC.

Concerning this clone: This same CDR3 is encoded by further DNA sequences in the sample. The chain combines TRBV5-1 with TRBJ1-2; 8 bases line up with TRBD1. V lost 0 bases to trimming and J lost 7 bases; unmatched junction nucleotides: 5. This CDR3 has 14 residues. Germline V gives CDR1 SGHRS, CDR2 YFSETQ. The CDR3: CASSLGQGASGYTF. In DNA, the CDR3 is TGCGCCAGCAGCTTGGGGCAGGGGGCTAGTGGCTACACCTTC.

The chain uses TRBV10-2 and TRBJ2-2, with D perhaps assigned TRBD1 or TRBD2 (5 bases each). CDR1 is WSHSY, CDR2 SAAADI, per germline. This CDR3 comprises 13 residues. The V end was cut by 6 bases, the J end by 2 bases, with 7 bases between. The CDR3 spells CASRGTNTGELFF. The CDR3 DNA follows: TGCGCCAGCAGAGGGACCAACACCGGGGAGCTGTTTTTT.

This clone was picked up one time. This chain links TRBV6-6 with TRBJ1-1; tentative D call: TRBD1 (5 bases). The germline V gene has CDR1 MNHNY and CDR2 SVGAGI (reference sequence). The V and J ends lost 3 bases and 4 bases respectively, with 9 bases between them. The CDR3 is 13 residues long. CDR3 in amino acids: CASSYDSSTEAFF. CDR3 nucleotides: TGTGCCAGCAGTTATGACAGCAGCACTGAAGCTTTCTTT.

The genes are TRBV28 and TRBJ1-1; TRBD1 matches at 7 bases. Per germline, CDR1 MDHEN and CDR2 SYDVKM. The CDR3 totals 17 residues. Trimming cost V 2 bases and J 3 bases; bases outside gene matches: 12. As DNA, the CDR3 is TGTGCCAGCAGTTTAGGTTGGGCAGGGGGGTCGGACACTGAAGCTTTCTTT. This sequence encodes CASSLGWAGGSDTEAFF.

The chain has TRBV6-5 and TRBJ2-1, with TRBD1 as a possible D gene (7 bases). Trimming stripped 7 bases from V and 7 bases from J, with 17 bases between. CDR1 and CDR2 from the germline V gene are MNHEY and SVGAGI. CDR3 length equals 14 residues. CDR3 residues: CASKGEAGGNEQFF. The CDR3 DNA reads TGTGCCAGCAAGGGCGAGGCAGGGGGGAATGAGCAGTTCTTC.

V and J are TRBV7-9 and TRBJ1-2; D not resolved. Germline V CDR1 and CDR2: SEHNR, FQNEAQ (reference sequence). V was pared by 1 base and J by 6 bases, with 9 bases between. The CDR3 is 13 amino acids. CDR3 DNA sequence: TGTGCCAGCAGCTTAGGGGAGAAGAATGGCTACACCTTC. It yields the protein CASSLGEKNGYTF.

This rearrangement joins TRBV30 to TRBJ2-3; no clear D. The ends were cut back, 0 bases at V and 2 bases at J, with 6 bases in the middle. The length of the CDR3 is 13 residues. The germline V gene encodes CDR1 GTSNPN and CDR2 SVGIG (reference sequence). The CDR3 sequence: CAWSVGFTDTQYF. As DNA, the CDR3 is TGTGCCTGGAGTGTGGGATTCACAGATACGCAGTATTTT.

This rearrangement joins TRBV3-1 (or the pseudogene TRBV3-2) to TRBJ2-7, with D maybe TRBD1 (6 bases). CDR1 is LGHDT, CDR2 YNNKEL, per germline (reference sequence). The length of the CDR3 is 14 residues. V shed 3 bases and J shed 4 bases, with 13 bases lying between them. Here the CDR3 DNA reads TGTGCCAGCAGCCAGGGGGACACCGGTTACGAGCAGTACTTC. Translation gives CASSQGDTGYEQYF.

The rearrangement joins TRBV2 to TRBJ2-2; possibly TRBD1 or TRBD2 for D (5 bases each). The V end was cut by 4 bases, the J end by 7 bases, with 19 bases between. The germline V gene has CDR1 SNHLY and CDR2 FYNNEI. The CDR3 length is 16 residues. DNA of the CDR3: TGTGCCAGCAGTGCCTATCAGGGTTTCGGAGGCGGGGAGCTGTTTTTT. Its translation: CASSAYQGFGGGELFF. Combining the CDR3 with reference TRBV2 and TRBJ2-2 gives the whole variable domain EPEVTQTPSHQVTQMGQEVILRCVPISNHLYFYWYRQILGQKVEFLVSFYNNEISEKSEIFDDQFSVERPDGSNFTLKIRSTKLEDSAMYFCASSAYQGFGGGELFFGEGSRLTVL.

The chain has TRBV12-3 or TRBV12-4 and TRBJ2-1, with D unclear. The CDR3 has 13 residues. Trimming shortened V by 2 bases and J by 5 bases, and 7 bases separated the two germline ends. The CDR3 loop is CASSLSQNNEQFF. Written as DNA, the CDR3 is TGTGCCAGCAGTTTATCACAGAACAATGAGCAGTTCTTC.

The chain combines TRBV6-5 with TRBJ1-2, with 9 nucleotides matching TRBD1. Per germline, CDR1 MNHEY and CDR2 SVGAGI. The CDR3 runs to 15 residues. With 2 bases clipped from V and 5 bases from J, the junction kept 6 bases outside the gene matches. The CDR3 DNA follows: TGTGCCAGCAGTTACACTCCACAGGGGGCGTATGGCTACACCTTC. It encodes CASSYTPQGAYGYTF.

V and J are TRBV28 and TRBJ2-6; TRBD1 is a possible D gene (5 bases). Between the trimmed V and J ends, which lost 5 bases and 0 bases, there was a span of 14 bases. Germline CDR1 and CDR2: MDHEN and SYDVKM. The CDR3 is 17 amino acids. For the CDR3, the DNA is TGTGCCAGCAGTCTCCGACAGCTCAGCTCTGGGGCCAACGTCCTGACTTTC. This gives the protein CASSLRQLSSGANVLTF.

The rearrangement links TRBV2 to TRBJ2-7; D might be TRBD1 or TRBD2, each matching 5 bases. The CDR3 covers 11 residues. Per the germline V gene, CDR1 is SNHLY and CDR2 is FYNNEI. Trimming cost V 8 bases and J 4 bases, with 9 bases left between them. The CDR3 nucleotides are TGTGCCAGCGGCAGGGAGTACGAGCAGTACTTC. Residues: CASGREYEQYF.

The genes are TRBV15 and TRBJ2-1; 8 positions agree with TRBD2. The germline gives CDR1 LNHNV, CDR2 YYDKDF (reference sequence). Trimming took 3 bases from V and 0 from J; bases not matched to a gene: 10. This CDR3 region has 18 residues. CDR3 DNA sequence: TGTGCCACCAGCAGTAAGATAGTAGCGGGGTCCTCCTACAATGAGCAGTTCTTC. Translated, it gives CATSSKIVAGSSYNEQFF.

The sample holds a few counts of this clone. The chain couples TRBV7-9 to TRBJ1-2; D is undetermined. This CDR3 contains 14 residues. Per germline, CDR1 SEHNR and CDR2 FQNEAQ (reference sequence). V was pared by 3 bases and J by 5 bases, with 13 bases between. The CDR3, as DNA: TGTGCCAGCAGCTTTTTCGGGCGCCGGTATGGCTACACCTTC. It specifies CASSFFGRRYGYTF. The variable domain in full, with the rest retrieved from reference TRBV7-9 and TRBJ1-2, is DTGVSQNPRHKITKRGQNVTFRCDPISEHNRLYWYRQTLGQGPEFLTYFQNEAQLEKSRLLSDRFSAERPKGSFSTLEIQRTEQGDSAMYLCASSFFGRRYGYTFGSGTRLTVV.